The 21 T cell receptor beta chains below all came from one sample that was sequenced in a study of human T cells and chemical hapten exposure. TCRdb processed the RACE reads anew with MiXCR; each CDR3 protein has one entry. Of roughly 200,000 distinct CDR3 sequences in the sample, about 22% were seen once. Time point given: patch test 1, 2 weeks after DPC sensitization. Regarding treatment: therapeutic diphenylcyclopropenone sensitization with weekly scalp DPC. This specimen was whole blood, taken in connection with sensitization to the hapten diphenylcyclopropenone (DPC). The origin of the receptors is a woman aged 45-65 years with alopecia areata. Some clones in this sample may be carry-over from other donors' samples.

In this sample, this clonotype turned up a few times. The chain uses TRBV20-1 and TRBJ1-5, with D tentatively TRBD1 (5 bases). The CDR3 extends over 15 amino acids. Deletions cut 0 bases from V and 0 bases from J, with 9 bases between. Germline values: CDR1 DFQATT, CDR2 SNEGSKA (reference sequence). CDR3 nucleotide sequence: TGCAGTGCTAGAGACCGACAGAATAGCAATCAGCCCCAGCATTTT. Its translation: CSARDRQNSNQPQHF.

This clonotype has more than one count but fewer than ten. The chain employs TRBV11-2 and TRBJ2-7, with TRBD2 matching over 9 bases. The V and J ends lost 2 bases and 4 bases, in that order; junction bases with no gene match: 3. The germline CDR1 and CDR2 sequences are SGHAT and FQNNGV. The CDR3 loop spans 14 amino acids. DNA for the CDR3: TGTGCCAGCAGCTTACCGGGACTAGCATACGAGCAGTACTTC. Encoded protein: CASSLPGLAYEQYF.

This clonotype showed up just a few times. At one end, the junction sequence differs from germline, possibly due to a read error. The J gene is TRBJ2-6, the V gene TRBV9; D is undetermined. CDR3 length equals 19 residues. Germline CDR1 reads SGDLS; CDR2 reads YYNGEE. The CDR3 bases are TGTGCCAGCAGCGCTAACCCATTCCCCGGCTTCTCTCGGGCCAACGTCCTGACTTTC. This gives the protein CASSANPFPGFSRANVLTF.

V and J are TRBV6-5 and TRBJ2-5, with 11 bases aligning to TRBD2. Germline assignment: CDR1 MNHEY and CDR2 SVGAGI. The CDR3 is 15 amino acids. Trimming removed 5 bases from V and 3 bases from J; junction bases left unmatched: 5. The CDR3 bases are TGTGCCAGCAGTAAACCGGGACTAGCGGAAGAGACCCAGTACTTC. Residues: CASSKPGLAEETQYF.

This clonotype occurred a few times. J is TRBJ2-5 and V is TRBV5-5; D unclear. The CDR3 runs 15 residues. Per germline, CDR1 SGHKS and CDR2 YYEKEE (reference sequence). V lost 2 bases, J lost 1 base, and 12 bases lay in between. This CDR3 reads CASSFGSDPQETQYF. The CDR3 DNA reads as TGTGCCAGCAGCTTCGGATCCGATCCCCAAGAGACCCAGTACTTC.

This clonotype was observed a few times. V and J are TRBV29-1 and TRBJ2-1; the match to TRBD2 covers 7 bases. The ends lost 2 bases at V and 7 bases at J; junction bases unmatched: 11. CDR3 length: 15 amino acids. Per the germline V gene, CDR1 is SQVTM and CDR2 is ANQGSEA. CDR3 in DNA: TGCAGCGTTGAAAACCGCGGGAGAGGGTTGAATGAGCAGTTCTTC. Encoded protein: CSVENRGRGLNEQFF.

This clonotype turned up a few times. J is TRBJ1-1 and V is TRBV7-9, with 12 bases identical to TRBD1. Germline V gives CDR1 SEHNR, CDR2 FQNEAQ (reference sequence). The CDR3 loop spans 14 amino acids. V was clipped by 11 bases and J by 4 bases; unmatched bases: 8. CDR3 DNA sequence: TGTGCCGGGGGACAGGGGGCGAGAGGCACTGAAGCTTTCTTT. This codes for CAGGQGARGTEAFF.

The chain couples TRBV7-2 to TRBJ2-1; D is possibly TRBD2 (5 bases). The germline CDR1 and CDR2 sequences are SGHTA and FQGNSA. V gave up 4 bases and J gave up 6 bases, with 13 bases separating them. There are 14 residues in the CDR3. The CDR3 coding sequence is TGTGCCAGCAGCTCCCTAACTAGTTCCAATGAGCAGTTCTTC. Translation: CASSSLTSSNEQFF.

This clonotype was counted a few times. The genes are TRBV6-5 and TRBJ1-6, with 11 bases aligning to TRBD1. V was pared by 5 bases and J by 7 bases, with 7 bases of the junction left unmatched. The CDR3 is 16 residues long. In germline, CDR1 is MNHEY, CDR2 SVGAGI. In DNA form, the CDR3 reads TGTGCCAGCAGTGCCGGGACAGGGGGTCGGAATTCACCCCTCCACTTT. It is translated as CASSAGTGGRNSPLHF.

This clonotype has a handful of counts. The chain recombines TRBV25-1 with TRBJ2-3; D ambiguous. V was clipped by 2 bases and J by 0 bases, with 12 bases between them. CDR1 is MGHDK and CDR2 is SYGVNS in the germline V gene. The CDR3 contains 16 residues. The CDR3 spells CASSESPDSSTDTQYF. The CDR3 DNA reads TGTGCCAGCAGTGAAAGCCCAGACTCTAGCACAGATACGCAGTATTTT.

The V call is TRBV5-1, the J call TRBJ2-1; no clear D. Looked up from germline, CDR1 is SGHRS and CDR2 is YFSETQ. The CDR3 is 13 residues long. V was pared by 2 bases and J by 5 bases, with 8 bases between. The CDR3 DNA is TGCGCCAGCAGCTTCGGACGAAACAATGAGCAGTTCTTC. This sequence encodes CASSFGRNNEQFF.

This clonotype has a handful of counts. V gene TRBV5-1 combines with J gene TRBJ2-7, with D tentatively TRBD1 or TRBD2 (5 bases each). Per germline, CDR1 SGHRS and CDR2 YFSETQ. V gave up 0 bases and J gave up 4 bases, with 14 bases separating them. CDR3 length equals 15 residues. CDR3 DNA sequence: TGCGCCAGCAGCTTGGTAGAGGGGCCATTTTACGAGCAGTACTTC. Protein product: CASSLVEGPFYEQYF.

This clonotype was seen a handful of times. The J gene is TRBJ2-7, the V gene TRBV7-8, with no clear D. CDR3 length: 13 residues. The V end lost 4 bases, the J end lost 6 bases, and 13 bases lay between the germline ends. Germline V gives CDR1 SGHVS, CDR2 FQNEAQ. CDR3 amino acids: CASSSLGSGEQYF. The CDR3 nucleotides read TGTGCCAGCAGCTCCTTAGGGTCCGGCGAGCAGTACTTC. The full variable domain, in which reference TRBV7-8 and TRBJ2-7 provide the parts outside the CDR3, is GAGVSQSPRYKVAKRGQDVALRCDPISGHVSLFWYQQALGQGPEFLTYFQNEAQLDKSGLPSDRFFAERPEGSVSTLKIQRTQQEDSAVYLCASSSLGSGEQYFGPGTRLTVT.

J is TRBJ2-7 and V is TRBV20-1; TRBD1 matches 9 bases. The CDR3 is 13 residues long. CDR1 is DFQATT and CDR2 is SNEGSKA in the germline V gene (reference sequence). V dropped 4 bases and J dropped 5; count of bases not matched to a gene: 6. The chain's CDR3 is CSATGQGLNEQYF. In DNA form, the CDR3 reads TGCAGTGCTACTGGACAGGGGTTGAACGAGCAGTACTTC.

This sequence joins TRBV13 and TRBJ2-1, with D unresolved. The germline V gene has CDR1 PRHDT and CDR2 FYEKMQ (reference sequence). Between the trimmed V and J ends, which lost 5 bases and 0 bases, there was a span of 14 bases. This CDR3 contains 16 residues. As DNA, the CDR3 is TGTGCCAGCAGCACCGAACTAACCAGCTCCTACAATGAGCAGTTCTTC. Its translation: CASSTELTSSYNEQFF.

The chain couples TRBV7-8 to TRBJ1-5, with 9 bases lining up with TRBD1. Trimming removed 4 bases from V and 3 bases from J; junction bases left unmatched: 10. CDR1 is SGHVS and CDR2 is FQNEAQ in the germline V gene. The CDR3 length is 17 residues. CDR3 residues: CASSSGVHRGLNQPQHF. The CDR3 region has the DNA TGTGCCAGCAGCTCTGGGGTTCACAGGGGGCTCAATCAGCCCCAGCATTTT.

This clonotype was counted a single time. The CDR3 reads CASSHGLALYNEQFF. Written as DNA, the CDR3 is TGTGCCAGCAGCCACGGACTAGCGCTCTACAATGAGCAGTTCTTC. This chain uses TRBV3-1 with TRBJ2-1, with 9 nucleotides matching TRBD2. The CDR3 is 15 residues long. V shed 3 bases and J 3 bases; nucleotides not matched to a gene: 3. Per germline, CDR1 LGHDT and CDR2 YNNKEL (reference sequence).

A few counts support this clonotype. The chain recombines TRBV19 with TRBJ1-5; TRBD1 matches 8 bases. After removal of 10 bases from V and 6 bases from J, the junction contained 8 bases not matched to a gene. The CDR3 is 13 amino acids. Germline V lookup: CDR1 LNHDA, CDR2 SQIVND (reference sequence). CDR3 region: CATSTGVSQPQHF. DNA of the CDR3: TGTGCCACTTCGACAGGGGTAAGTCAGCCCCAGCATTTT.

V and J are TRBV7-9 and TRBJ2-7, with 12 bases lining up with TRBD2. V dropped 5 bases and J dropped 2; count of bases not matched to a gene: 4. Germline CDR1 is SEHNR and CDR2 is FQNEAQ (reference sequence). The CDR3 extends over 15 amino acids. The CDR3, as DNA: TGTGCCAGCAGCCCACTAGCGGGAGGAACCTACGAGCAGTACTTC. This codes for CASSPLAGGTYEQYF. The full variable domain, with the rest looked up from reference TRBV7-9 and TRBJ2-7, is DTGVSQNPRHKITKRGQNVTFRCDPISEHNRLYWYRQTLGQGPEFLTYFQNEAQLEKSRLLSDRFSAERPKGSFSTLEIQRTEQGDSAMYLCASSPLAGGTYEQYFGPGTRLTVT.

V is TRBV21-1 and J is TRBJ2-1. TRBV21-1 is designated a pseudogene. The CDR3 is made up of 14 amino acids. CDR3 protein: CARGTESSYNEQFF. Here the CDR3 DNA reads TGTGCCAGAGGAACAGAAAGCTCCTACAATGAGCAGTTCTTC.

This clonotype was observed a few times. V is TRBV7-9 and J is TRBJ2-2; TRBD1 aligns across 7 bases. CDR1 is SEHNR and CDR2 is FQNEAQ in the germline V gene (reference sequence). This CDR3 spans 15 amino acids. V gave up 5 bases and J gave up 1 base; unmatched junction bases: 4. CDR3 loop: CASSQNRGNTGELFF. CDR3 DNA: TGTGCCAGCAGCCAGAACAGGGGGAACACCGGGGAGCTGTTTTTT.